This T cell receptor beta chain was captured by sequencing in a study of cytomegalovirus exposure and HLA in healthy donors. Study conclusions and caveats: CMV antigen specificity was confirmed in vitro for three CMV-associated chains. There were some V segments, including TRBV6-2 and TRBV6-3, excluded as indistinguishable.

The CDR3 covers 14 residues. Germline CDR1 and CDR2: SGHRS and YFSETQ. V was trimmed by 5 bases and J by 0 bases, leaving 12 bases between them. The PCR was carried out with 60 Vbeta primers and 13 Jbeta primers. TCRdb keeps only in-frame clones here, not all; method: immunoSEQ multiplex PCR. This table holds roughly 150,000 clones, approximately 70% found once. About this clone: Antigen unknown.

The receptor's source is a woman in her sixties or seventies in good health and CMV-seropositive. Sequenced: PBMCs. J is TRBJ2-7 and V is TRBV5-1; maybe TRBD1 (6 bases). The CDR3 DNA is TGCGCCAGCAGTTATACAGGGAGCTCCTACGAGCAGTACTTC. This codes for CASSYTGSSYEQYF.